The 18 T cell receptor beta chains listed next were all sequenced from one sample in a study of blood T cell repertoires in COVID-19. Assay: immunoSEQ multiplex PCR; the TCRdb copy retains only in-frame clones and omits some. The data contain approximately 200,000 clones, 84% of them singletons. The specimen sequenced was peripheral blood. All receptors come from a woman in her sixties who had recovered from COVID-19.

This sequence joins TRBV7-3 and TRBJ1-2; 9 bases are shared with TRBD1. V was pared by 5 bases and J by 6 bases, with 7 bases of the junction left unmatched. Per germline, CDR1 SGHTA and CDR2 FQGTGA. The CDR3 is 14 residues long. DNA for the CDR3: TGTGCCAGCAGCCCAGGGACAGGGCCACATGGCTACACCTTC. Translating it yields CASSPGTGPHGYTF.

The rearrangement links TRBV7-2 to TRBJ1-2; the D is unclear. Germline V gene sequence: CDR1 SGHTA, CDR2 FQGNSA. The CDR3 runs to 12 residues. V lost 0 bases and J 4 bases, leaving 3 bases between the germline ends. The CDR3 region is CASSLASYGYTF. For the CDR3, the DNA is TGTGCCAGCAGCTTAGCGAGCTATGGCTACACCTTC.

The chain employs TRBV7-9 and TRBJ2-7; 9 nucleotides align to TRBD1. The CDR3 has 17 amino acids. Germline values: CDR1 SEHNR, CDR2 FQNEAQ (reference sequence). J lost 7 bases, V lost 5 bases, and 18 bases had no gene match. In nucleotides, the CDR3 is TGTGCCAGCAGCCGAGAGCAGTGGAGGGACAGGGATAGAGAGCAGTACTTC. Its protein product is CASSREQWRDRDREQYF. Combining the CDR3 with reference TRBV7-9 and TRBJ2-7 gives the whole variable domain DTGVSQNPRHKITKRGQNVTFRCDPISEHNRLYWYRQTLGQGPEFLTYFQNEAQLEKSRLLSDRFSAERPKGSFSTLEIQRTEQGDSAMYLCASSREQWRDRDREQYFGPGTRLTVT.

The rearrangement joins TRBV6-5 to TRBJ1-6, with no clear D. The germline V gene has CDR1 MNHEY and CDR2 SVGAGI. The CDR3 extends over 15 amino acids. The germline V and J ends were trimmed by 4 bases and 8 bases, with 15 bases remaining between them. CDR3 amino acids: CASSSGSSRDSPLHF. The DNA of the CDR3 is TGTGCCAGCAGTTCGGGATCCTCTAGGGATTCACCCCTCCACTTT.

This chain links TRBV7-2 with TRBJ2-2, with D hard to call. CDR1 is SGHTA and CDR2 is FQGNSA in the germline V gene. Trimming took 2 bases from V and 3 from J, leaving 4 bases between them. The CDR3 is made up of 13 amino acids. For the CDR3, the DNA is TGTGCCAGCAGCTTACTATACACCGGGGAGCTGTTTTTT. Protein product: CASSLLYTGELFF.

Only a few counts were recorded for this clone. This chain joins TRBV10-3 and TRBJ2-1; 9 bases line up with TRBD2. This CDR3 has 13 residues. With V trimmed by 7 bases and J by 7 bases, 5 bases remained unmatched. Germline V lookup: CDR1 ENHRY, CDR2 SYGVKD. The CDR3 nucleotides are TGTGCCATCAAAGATAGCGGGGGAAATGAGCAGTTCTTC. Residues: CAIKDSGGNEQFF.

J is TRBJ2-5 and V is TRBV5-1; D not resolved. CDR1 is SGHRS, CDR2 YFSETQ, per germline. The CDR3 runs 13 residues. The V end lost 0 bases, the J end lost 2 bases, and 5 bases lay between the germline ends. The CDR3 loop is CASSLDTQETQYF. In DNA, the CDR3 is TGCGCCAGCAGCTTGGATACACAAGAGACCCAGTACTTC.

The V and J genes are TRBV6-6 and TRBJ1-5; D possibly corresponds to TRBD1 (5 bases). Germline values: CDR1 MNHNY, CDR2 SVGAGI (reference sequence). V dropped 2 bases and J dropped 6 bases, with 11 bases sitting between them. This CDR3 has 14 amino acids. CDR3 region: CASSYVQGTQPQHF. CDR3 bases: TGTGCCAGCAGTTACGTCCAGGGTACTCAGCCCCAGCATTTT.

The chain couples TRBV9 to TRBJ1-1; the D gene is possibly TRBD1 (6 bases). The CDR3 covers 15 residues. The V end was cut by 0 bases, the J end by 0 bases, with 9 bases between. CDR1 and CDR2 (germline): SGDLS, YYNGEE. CDR3 nucleotide sequence: TGTGCCAGCAGCGTAGGTGGGGGCTTGAACACTGAAGCTTTCTTT. This codes for CASSVGGGLNTEAFF.

This clone was seen just once. The chain joins TRBV27 to TRBJ1-2; 10 nucleotides line up with TRBD1. The CDR3 runs 15 residues. Germline assignment: CDR1 MNHEY and CDR2 SMNVEV (reference sequence). J gave up 4 bases and V 5 bases, and 7 bases lay outside the gene matches. In DNA form, the CDR3 reads TGTGCCAGCAGTCCCGGGACAGGGGCCCTCTATGGCTACACCTTC. This sequence encodes CASSPGTGALYGYTF.

The chain recombines TRBV30 with TRBJ2-6, with TRBD1 as a possible D gene (6 bases). This CDR3 is 13 amino acids long. V was cut by 0 bases and J by 10 bases, with 10 bases left in between. In germline, CDR1 is GTSNPN, CDR2 SVGIG (reference sequence). The CDR3 bases are TGTGCCTGGAGTGTTCGACAGGTGAACGTCCTGACTTTC. Translated: CAWSVRQVNVLTF.

This clone was seen just once. The CDR3, as DNA: TGTGCCAGCAGCTTAGCGCGCCCGGGACAGGGGAACTACGAGCAGTACTTC. Its protein is CASSLARPGQGNYEQYF. The rearrangement links TRBV7-9 to TRBJ2-7, with 10 positions matching TRBD1. The CDR3 runs to 17 residues. Germline CDR1 and CDR2: SEHNR and FQNEAQ (reference sequence). V was clipped by 0 bases and J by 3 bases; unmatched bases: 8.

The rearrangement uses TRBV4-1 and TRBJ2-5; the D gene is possibly TRBD2 (5 bases). Deletions cut 4 bases from V and 4 bases from J, with 13 bases between. CDR1 is MGHRA, CDR2 YSYEKL, per germline. The CDR3 runs to 14 residues. The CDR3 DNA reads as TGCGCCAGCAGCCTACTAGAACTAGGAGAGACCCAGTACTTC. Its protein is CASSLLELGETQYF.

The chain uses TRBV5-1 and TRBJ2-5, with D maybe TRBD1 (5 bases). The CDR3 has 14 amino acids. Germline CDR1 SGHRS, CDR2 YFSETQ. V lost 0 bases to trimming and J lost 2 bases, with 8 bases between them. The CDR3 bases are TGCGCCAGCAGCTTGGAGGGGATACAAGAGACCCAGTACTTC. Amino acids: CASSLEGIQETQYF.

CDR3 sequence: CASSISTGNYGYTF. The CDR3 bases are TGTGCCAGTAGTATTTCGACAGGGAACTATGGCTACACCTTC. The V gene is TRBV19, the J gene TRBJ1-2, with 7 bases aligning to TRBD1. Germline trimming cut 3 bases from V and 2 bases from J; bases unmatched to any gene: 3. The CDR3 has 14 residues. Germline loops: CDR1 LNHDA, CDR2 SQIVND (reference sequence).

This clone was seen just once. V and J are TRBV19 and TRBJ1-4; 8 bases match TRBD1. Germline-derived CDR1 and CDR2 are LNHDA and SQIVND (reference sequence). Trimming at V came to 5 bases and at J to 0 bases, leaving 8 bases not matched to a gene. This CDR3 comprises 17 residues. CDR3 sequence: CASSDSGTGATNEKLFF. The CDR3 DNA reads TGTGCCAGTAGTGATTCCGGGACAGGAGCAACTAATGAAAAACTGTTTTTT. The entire variable domain, with the rest obtained from reference TRBV19 and TRBJ1-4, is as follows: DGGITQSPKYLFRKEGQNVTLSCEQNLNHDAMYWYRQDPGQGLRLIYYSQIVNDFQKGDIAEGYSVSREKKESFPLTVTSAQKNPTAFYLCASSDSGTGATNEKLFFGSGTQLSVL.

V usage is TRBV27 and J usage is TRBJ2-5; 8 nucleotides match TRBD1. From germline, CDR1 is MNHEY and CDR2 SMNVEV (reference sequence). The CDR3 runs 15 residues. The J segment lost 4 bases and the V segment lost 3 bases, leaving 7 bases of the junction unmatched. CDR3 region: CASSLGHRGRETQYF. Written as DNA, the CDR3 is TGTGCCAGCAGTTTGGGCCACAGGGGGAGAGAGACCCAGTACTTC.

This clone appeared a single time. The DNA of the CDR3 is TGCAGCGTGACCCCTCAGCAGGGCCTAGAAGCTTTCTTT. Its translation is CSVTPQQGLEAFF. This chain links TRBV29-1 with TRBJ1-1, with D possibly TRBD1 on 5 matching bases. Trimming cost V 6 bases and J 8 bases, with 19 bases left between them. The CDR3 is 13 residues long. Germline loops: CDR1 SQVTM, CDR2 ANQGSEA.